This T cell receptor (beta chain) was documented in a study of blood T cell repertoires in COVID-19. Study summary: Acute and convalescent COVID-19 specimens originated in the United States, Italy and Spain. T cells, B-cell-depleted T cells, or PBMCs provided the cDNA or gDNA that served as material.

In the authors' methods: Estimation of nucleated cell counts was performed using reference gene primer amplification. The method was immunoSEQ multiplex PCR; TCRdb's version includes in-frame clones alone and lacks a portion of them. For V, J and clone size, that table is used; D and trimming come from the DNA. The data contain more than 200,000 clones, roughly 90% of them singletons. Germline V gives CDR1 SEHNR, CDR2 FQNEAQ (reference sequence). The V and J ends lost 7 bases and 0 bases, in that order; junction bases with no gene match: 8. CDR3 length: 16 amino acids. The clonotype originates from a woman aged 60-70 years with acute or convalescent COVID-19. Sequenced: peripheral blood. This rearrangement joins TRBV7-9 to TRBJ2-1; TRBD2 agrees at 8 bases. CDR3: CASKSLAGSSYNEQFF. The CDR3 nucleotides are TGTGCCAGCAAATCGCTAGCGGGTAGCTCCTACAATGAGCAGTTCTTC. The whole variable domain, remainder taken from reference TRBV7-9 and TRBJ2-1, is DTGVSQNPRHKITKRGQNVTFRCDPISEHNRLYWYRQTLGQGPEFLTYFQNEAQLEKSRLLSDRFSAERPKGSFSTLEIQRTEQGDSAMYLCASKSLAGSSYNEQFFGPGTRLTVL.